The 17 T cell receptor beta chains listed next were all sequenced from one sample in a study of vaccination effects on CD4 cells after COVID-19. Pools of viral peptides were used by the ViraFEST assay to expand antigen-specific CD4+ T cells ahead of sequencing. The authors isolated CD4+ T cells after nine to eleven days of culture. These receptors have no known antigen. Libraries were prepared by immunoSEQ multiplex PCR; TCRdb keeps only in-frame clonotypes and omits some of them. The sample has about 61,000 clones, roughly 79% seen once. Sequencing was performed on CD4+ T cells from PBMCs cultured with HCoV-229E spike peptides, taken before COVID-19 vaccination. The receptors stem from a human donor who received a COVID-19 vaccine.

The genes are TRBV6-6 and TRBJ1-3; D unresolved. The CDR3 loop spans 13 amino acids. Trimming removed 8 bases from V and 3 bases from J, with 11 bases in between. Germline CDR1 is MNHNY and CDR2 is SVGAGI (reference sequence). The chain's CDR3 is CASFGVSGNTIYF. The CDR3 DNA reads TGTGCCAGCTTTGGCGTGAGTGGAAACACCATATATTTT.

J is TRBJ2-1 and V is TRBV6-5; TRBD2 is a possible D gene (7 bases). CDR3 length: 16 amino acids. Germline loops: CDR1 MNHEY, CDR2 SVGAGI. Trimming removed 1 base at V and 9 bases at J, with 19 bases between. For the CDR3, the DNA is TGTGCCAGCAGTTACTTTGTGGCATGGAGGGGGGGTGAGCAGTTCTTC. It is translated as CASSYFVAWRGGEQFF.

This clone was picked up one time. The V gene is TRBV7-7, the J gene TRBJ2-5; tentatively, D is TRBD1 (6 bases). V lost 4 bases and J lost 4, with 13 bases in between. The CDR3 sequence is 14 residues long. The germline V gene has CDR1 SSHAT and CDR2 FNYEAQ (reference sequence). The CDR3 reads CASSSAGAGETQYF. The DNA for the CDR3 is TGTGCCAGCAGCTCCGCAGGGGCGGGAGAGACCCAGTACTTC.

The rearrangement uses TRBV19 and TRBJ1-6; D is uncertain. The germline gives CDR1 LNHDA, CDR2 SQIVND (reference sequence). The CDR3 consists of 12 residues. The V end was cut by 5 bases, the J end by 8 bases, with 7 bases between. The chain's CDR3 is CASSEADSPLHF. The CDR3, as DNA: TGTGCCAGTAGTGAGGCGGATTCACCCCTCCACTTT.

This chain links TRBV6-1 with TRBJ2-1; unclear D gene. Germline assignment: CDR1 MNHNS and CDR2 SASEGT. The CDR3 consists of 11 residues. Trimming cost V 1 base and J 12 bases, with 7 bases left between them. Here the CDR3 DNA reads TGTGCCAGCAGTGAAGGGGTGGGGCAGTTCTTC. This sequence encodes CASSEGVGQFF.

The V and J genes are TRBV27 and TRBJ2-1; 7 bases map to TRBD2. The CDR3 is 18 amino acids. Germline CDR1 is MNHEY and CDR2 is SMNVEV (reference sequence). V lost 2 bases to trimming and J lost 0 bases; unmatched junction nucleotides: 10. CDR3 loop: CASSLPSERGGSYNEQFF. The CDR3 DNA reads as TGTGCCAGCAGTTTACCGTCGGAGCGGGGAGGCTCCTACAATGAGCAGTTCTTC.

CDR3 sequence (DNA): TGTGCCAGCAGCGCAAGAGTGGGTCAAGATAATTCACCCCTCCACTTT. Residues: CASSARVGQDNSPLHF. V and J are TRBV3-1 (or the pseudogene TRBV3-2) and TRBJ1-6, with D unresolved. The ends were cut back, 5 bases at V and 5 bases at J, with 16 bases in the middle. The CDR3 has 16 residues. Germline CDR1 LGHDT, CDR2 YNNKEL (reference sequence).

This chain links TRBV19 with TRBJ1-3; D unclear. The CDR3 spans 16 residues. Trimming shortened V by 3 bases and J by 0 bases, and 12 bases separated the two germline ends. Germline assignment: CDR1 LNHDA and CDR2 SQIVND (reference sequence). The CDR3 sequence: CASSIFLAGSGNTIYF. The CDR3 DNA reads TGTGCCAGTAGTATCTTCTTGGCGGGCTCTGGAAACACCATATATTTT.

The chain combines TRBV27 with TRBJ2-5; 12 bases line up with TRBD1. Germline lookup yields CDR1 MNHEY and CDR2 SMNVEV (reference sequence). J was trimmed by 4 bases and V by 6 bases; bases with no gene match: 12. This CDR3 is built from 17 residues. The CDR3 nucleotides read TGTGCCAGCAGGAAACATACCGGGACAGGGGGCGCAGAGACCCAGTACTTC. Translation gives CASRKHTGTGGAETQYF.

The chain couples TRBV6-6 to TRBJ2-7; tentative D call: TRBD1 (6 bases). The CDR3 loop spans 15 amino acids. V lost 6 bases and J lost 1, with 16 bases in between. Germline loops: CDR1 MNHNY, CDR2 SVGAGI (reference sequence). The CDR3: CASSPARGASYEQYV. For the CDR3, the DNA is TGTGCCAGCAGCCCTGCCAGGGGTGCATCCTACGAGCAGTACGTC.

This clone was observed once. The rearrangement joins TRBV4-2 to TRBJ2-5; D is unresolved. V dropped 4 bases and J dropped 5 bases, with 11 bases sitting between them. The CDR3 spans 13 residues. Germline lookup yields CDR1 LGHNA and CDR2 YNFKEQ. Here the CDR3 DNA reads TGTGCCAGCAGCCCTGGGAATAGGGAGACCCAGTACTTC. This gives the protein CASSPGNRETQYF.

The chain carries TRBV30 and TRBJ1-5; TRBD1 is a possible D gene (5 bases). V was pared by 2 bases and J by 1 base, with 12 bases between. CDR1 is GTSNPN and CDR2 is SVGIG in the germline V gene (reference sequence). This CDR3 has 15 residues. The CDR3 reads CAWSPAGLSNQPQHF. The CDR3 nucleotides are TGTGCCTGGAGTCCCGCAGGGTTGAGCAATCAGCCCCAGCATTTT. The full variable domain, in which reference TRBV30 and TRBJ1-5 provide the parts outside the CDR3, is SQTIHQWPATLVQPVGSPLSLECTVEGTSNPNLYWYRQAAGRGLQLLFYSVGIGQISSEVPQNLSASRPQDRQFILSSKKLLLSDSGFYLCAWSPAGLSNQPQHFGDGTRLSIL.

V gene TRBV11-1 combines with J gene TRBJ2-3; a weak D match, TRBD1 (6 bases). The germline gives CDR1 SGHAT, CDR2 FQDESV (reference sequence). The ends were cut back, 7 bases at V and 4 bases at J, with 12 bases in the middle. The CDR3 length is 13 residues. CDR3 sequence: CASNLRGADTQYF. The CDR3 nucleotides are TGTGCCAGCAATCTCAGGGGAGCAGATACGCAGTATTTT.

The chain carries TRBV5-1 and TRBJ1-2, with D tentatively TRBD1 (5 bases). The length of the CDR3 is 14 residues. V was shortened by 4 bases and J by 4 bases, with 14 bases between the two germline ends. CDR1 SGHRS and CDR2 YFSETQ come from the germline V gene. CDR3 coding DNA: TGCGCCAGCAGCCCCAGGGTAGAAACCTATGGCTACACCTTC. Amino acid sequence: CASSPRVETYGYTF.

The rearrangement joins TRBV10-3 to TRBJ1-2; 9 nucleotides match TRBD1. The germline gives CDR1 ENHRY, CDR2 SYGVKD. The CDR3 is 14 amino acids. V shed 6 bases and J 1 base; nucleotides not matched to a gene: 3. CDR3 protein: CAISDRGDNYGYTF. The CDR3 region has the DNA TGTGCCATCAGCGACAGGGGGGATAACTATGGCTACACCTTC.

V is TRBV7-8 and J is TRBJ2-7; 11 bases are shared with TRBD2. Germline V gene sequence: CDR1 SGHVS, CDR2 FQNEAQ. Trimming cost V 2 bases and J 7 bases; bases outside gene matches: 10. The CDR3 covers 16 residues. The CDR3 DNA reads TGTGCCAGCAGCTTAATGGCTAGCGGGGGGCAGTGGGAGCAGTACGTC. Amino acids: CASSLMASGGQWEQYV.

This clone was seen a single time. The chain couples TRBV6-6 to TRBJ2-7; 8 bases map to TRBD1. This CDR3 region has 14 residues. Germline assignment: CDR1 MNHNY and CDR2 SVGAGI (reference sequence). The junction had 3 bases not matched to a gene; V was cut back by 2 bases and J by 3 bases. In DNA form, the CDR3 reads TGTGCCAGCAGTTACGGACAGGGAAACTACGAGCAGTACGTC. Protein: CASSYGQGNYEQYV.